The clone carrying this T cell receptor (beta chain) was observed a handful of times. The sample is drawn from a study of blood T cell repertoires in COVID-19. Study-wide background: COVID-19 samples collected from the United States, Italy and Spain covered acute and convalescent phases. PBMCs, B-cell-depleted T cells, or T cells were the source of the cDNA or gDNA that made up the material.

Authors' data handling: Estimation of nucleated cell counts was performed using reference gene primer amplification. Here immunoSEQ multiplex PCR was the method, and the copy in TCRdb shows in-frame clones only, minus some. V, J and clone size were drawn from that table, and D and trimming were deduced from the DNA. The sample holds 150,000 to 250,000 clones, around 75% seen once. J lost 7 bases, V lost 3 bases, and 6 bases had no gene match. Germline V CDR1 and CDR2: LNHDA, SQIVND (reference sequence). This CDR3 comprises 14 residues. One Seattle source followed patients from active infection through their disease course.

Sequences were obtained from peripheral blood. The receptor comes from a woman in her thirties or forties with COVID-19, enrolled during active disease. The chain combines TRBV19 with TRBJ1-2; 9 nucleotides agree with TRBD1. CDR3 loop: CASSMSRDRVGYTF. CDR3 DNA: TGTGCCAGTAGTATGTCCCGGGACAGGGTTGGCTACACCTTC.